The text below deals with one TCR beta chain. This sample was taken from a study of cytomegalovirus exposure and HLA in healthy donors. Germline V gene data show CDR1 as SGHRS and CDR2 as YFSETQ. V dropped 3 bases and J dropped 8; count of bases not matched to a gene: 9. This CDR3 contains 15 residues. PCR involved 60 Vbeta and 13 Jbeta primers. Produced via immunoSEQ multiplex PCR; TCRdb's table is partial and in-frame only. The repertoire includes under 200,000 clones, approximately 80% of them detected once, and approximately 0.51% sits in the top ten. The sample comprised PBMCs. The receptor was isolated from a woman aged 45-65 years in good health and CMV-seronegative. The chain is built from TRBV5-1 and TRBJ2-1; 9 positions agree with TRBD1. The CDR3 nucleotides read TGCGCCAGCAGCTACCCGGGACAGGGAGAGGATGAGCAGTTCTTC. This translates into CASSYPGQGEDEQFF. Based on the CDR3 plus reference TRBV5-1 and TRBJ2-1, the full variable domain is KAGVTQTPRYLIKTRGQQVTLSCSPISGHRSVSWYQQTPGQGLQFLFEYFSETQRNKGNFPGRFSGRQFSNSRSEMNVSTLELGDSALYLCASSYPGQGEDEQFFGPGTRLTVL.